The rows below give T cell receptor beta chains drawn from one sample of a study of siplizumab effects on memory and regulatory T cells. Assay: immunoSEQ multiplex PCR; the TCRdb copy retains only in-frame clones and omits some. The table includes some 100,000 clones, 80% to 95% detected once. Sequencing was done on a sample of non-Treg CD4+ T cells sorted from blood. These receptor sequences come from a human donor in good health. Each CDR3 is given with its conserved first and last residue. D genes are given only for firm matches. Size tells how often a clone was seen (once, few, many) or the class of an expanded clone, and some rows leave it out.

J gene: TRBJ2-7
D gene: NA
V gene: TRBV18
clone size: NA
CDR3 DNA: TGTGCCAGCTCGCCGTTTAGAGGACGGAACTCCTACGAGCAGTACTTC
CDR3 protein: CASSPFRGRNSYEQYF

J gene: TRBJ2-7
D gene: NA
V gene: TRBV6-5
clone size: NA
CDR3 DNA: TGTGCCAGCAGTAGGAGCCTAATGCACGAGCAGTACTTC
CDR3 protein: CASSRSLMHEQYF

J gene: TRBJ2-5
D gene: TRBD1
V gene: TRBV15
clone size: NA
CDR3 DNA: TGTGCCACCAGCAGCCGGGACAGTTACCAAGAGACCCAGTACTTC
CDR3 protein: CATSSRDSYQETQYF

J gene: TRBJ1-2
D gene: TRBD1
V gene: TRBV2
clone size: NA
CDR3 DNA: TGTGCCAACCCAGACCAAACAGGGGACGATCTCTACTATGGCTACACCTTC
CDR3 protein: CANPDQTGDDLYYGYTF

J gene: TRBJ2-3
D gene: NA
V gene: TRBV6-4
clone size: few
CDR3 DNA: TGTGCCAGCAGCGCTTCCCCTGCCCCCGCAGATACGCAGTATTTT
CDR3 protein: CASSASPAPADTQYF

J gene: TRBJ2-5
D gene: TRBD2
V gene: TRBV5-4
clone size: NA
CDR3 DNA: TGTGCCAGCAGCTTGGTGCCTAGCGGGGGCCAAGAGACCCAGTACTTC
CDR3 protein: CASSLVPSGGQETQYF

J gene: TRBJ2-7
D gene: NA
V gene: TRBV9
clone size: NA
CDR3 DNA: TGTGCCAGCAGCGTCGCGGGTGTCAGCTTCGGCTACGAGCAGTACTTC
CDR3 protein: CASSVAGVSFGYEQYF

J gene: TRBJ2-3
D gene: TRBD2
V gene: TRBV7-2
clone size: NA
CDR3 DNA: TGTGCCAGCAGCTTAGCACTAGCGGGAGGGGCAGATACGCAGTATTTT
CDR3 protein: CASSLALAGGADTQYF

J gene: TRBJ1-2
D gene: NA
V gene: TRBV25-1
clone size: NA
CDR3 DNA: TGTGCCAGCAGTGACCCTCCTGGGTATGGCTACACCTTC
CDR3 protein: CASSDPPGYGYTF

J gene: TRBJ2-1
D gene: TRBD2
V gene: TRBV4-3
clone size: NA
CDR3 DNA: TGCGCCAGCAGCCACGGGACTAGCGGCAGCTACAATGAGCAGTTCTTC
CDR3 protein: CASSHGTSGSYNEQFF

J gene: TRBJ2-3
D gene: NA
V gene: TRBV7-8
clone size: NA
CDR3 DNA: TGTGCCAGCCGGTCCTTCACAGATACGCAGTATTTT
CDR3 protein: CASRSFTDTQYF

J gene: TRBJ2-7
D gene: NA
V gene: TRBV30
clone size: NA
CDR3 DNA: TGTGCCTCCTCCTTCGGTAGTAGCGAGCAGTACTTC
CDR3 protein: CASSFGSSEQYF

J gene: TRBJ2-7
D gene: NA
V gene: TRBV18
clone size: NA
CDR3 DNA: TGTGCCAGCTCACCCTCCGCCGGCTCCTACGAGCAGTACTTC
CDR3 protein: CASSPSAGSYEQYF

J gene: TRBJ2-1
D gene: TRBD1
V gene: TRBV18
clone size: NA
CDR3 DNA: TGTGCCAGCTCACCACCGGGACAGGGGGGACGCAATGAGCAGTTCTTC
CDR3 protein: CASSPPGQGGRNEQFF

J gene: TRBJ2-3
D gene: NA
V gene: TRBV27
clone size: NA
CDR3 DNA: TGTGCCAGCAGTCCCCGGCGGGGAACAGATACGCAGTATTTT
CDR3 protein: CASSPRRGTDTQYF

J gene: TRBJ1-5
D gene: TRBD1
V gene: TRBV15
clone size: once
CDR3 DNA: TGTGCCACCAGCAGATGGGGGACAGGGAGCAGGAATCAGCCCCAGCATTTT
CDR3 protein: CATSRWGTGSRNQPQHF

J gene: TRBJ2-1
D gene: TRBD2
V gene: TRBV5-1
clone size: NA
CDR3 DNA: TGCGCCAGCAGCTTGGGGGCTAGCGGGAACACCCCTCGGTACAATGAGCAGTTCTTC
CDR3 protein: CASSLGASGNTPRYNEQFF

J gene: TRBJ2-7
D gene: TRBD2
V gene: TRBV28
clone size: NA
CDR3 DNA: TGTGCCAGCAGCCTAGCGGGAGGACTCTACGAGCAGTACTTC
CDR3 protein: CASSLAGGLYEQYF

J gene: TRBJ2-2
D gene: TRBD2
V gene: TRBV6-4
clone size: NA
CDR3 DNA: TGTGCCAGCCGACAAGCTGCGGGAGGTGGAACCGGGGAGCTGTTTTTT
CDR3 protein: CASRQAAGGGTGELFF

J gene: TRBJ2-1
D gene: NA
V gene: TRBV5-4
clone size: NA
CDR3 DNA: TGTGCCAGCAGCTTGGTCCAGTACAATGAGCAGTTCTTC
CDR3 protein: CASSLVQYNEQFF

J gene: TRBJ2-2
D gene: NA
V gene: TRBV7-3
clone size: NA
CDR3 DNA: TGTGCCAGCAGCCCCCGGCTCGGCGGGGAGCTGTTTTTT
CDR3 protein: CASSPRLGGELFF

J gene: TRBJ2-7
D gene: NA
V gene: TRBV28
clone size: few
CDR3 DNA: TGTGCCAGCAGCTTAACAGGGGAGCAGTACTTC
CDR3 protein: CASSLTGEQYF

J gene: TRBJ2-2
D gene: NA
V gene: TRBV9
clone size: NA
CDR3 DNA: TGTGCCAGCAGCGTAGGGGGCACCGGGGAGCTGTTTTTT
CDR3 protein: CASSVGGTGELFF

J gene: TRBJ1-5
D gene: NA
V gene: TRBV7-2
clone size: NA
CDR3 DNA: TGTGCCAGCAGCTTACAGGGAAATAGCAATCAGCCCCAGCATTTT
CDR3 protein: CASSLQGNSNQPQHF

J gene: TRBJ1-2
D gene: NA
V gene: TRBV11-2
clone size: NA
CDR3 DNA: TGTGCCAGCAGCTTAGGACTCGTTTCTAACTATGGCTACACCTTC
CDR3 protein: CASSLGLVSNYGYTF

J gene: TRBJ2-3
D gene: NA
V gene: TRBV28
clone size: NA
CDR3 DNA: TGTGCCAGCAGTTTACGTACAGATACGCAGTATTTT
CDR3 protein: CASSLRTDTQYF

J gene: TRBJ2-7
D gene: NA
V gene: TRBV7-8
clone size: NA
CDR3 DNA: TGTGCCAGCAGCTTAGGGGGGACACCCTACGAGCAGTACTTC
CDR3 protein: CASSLGGTPYEQYF

J gene: TRBJ1-5
D gene: NA
V gene: TRBV19
clone size: NA
CDR3 DNA: TGTGCCAGTAGAGACGGGACTCTTAGCAATCAGCCCCAGCATTTT
CDR3 protein: CASRDGTLSNQPQHF

J gene: TRBJ2-3
D gene: NA
V gene: TRBV5-5
clone size: NA
CDR3 DNA: TGTGCCAGCAGCTTCACAGATACGCAGTATTTT
CDR3 protein: CASSFTDTQYF

J gene: TRBJ2-7
D gene: TRBD2
V gene: TRBV29-1
clone size: NA
CDR3 DNA: TGCAGCGTTGGTGAACTAGCGGGAGTCTACGAGCAGTACTTC
CDR3 protein: CSVGELAGVYEQYF

J gene: TRBJ2-3
D gene: NA
V gene: TRBV5-4
clone size: NA
CDR3 DNA: TGTGCCAGCAGCCAAGGGGACTTCACAGATACGCAGTATTTT
CDR3 protein: CASSQGDFTDTQYF

J gene: TRBJ2-2
D gene: NA
V gene: TRBV5-4
clone size: NA
CDR3 DNA: TGTGCCAGCAGCTTGGCCGGGGGATCGAACACCGGGGAGCTGTTTTTT
CDR3 protein: CASSLAGGSNTGELFF

J gene: TRBJ2-5
D gene: TRBD1
V gene: TRBV28
clone size: NA
CDR3 DNA: TGTGCCAGCAGTAACAGGGGGTCCGGTTTAGAGACCCAGTACTTC
CDR3 protein: CASSNRGSGLETQYF

J gene: TRBJ2-5
D gene: NA
V gene: TRBV9
clone size: NA
CDR3 DNA: TGTGCCAGCAGCTTACTTGGGGGCGGAGAGACCCAGTACTTC
CDR3 protein: CASSLLGGGETQYF

J gene: TRBJ2-1
D gene: NA
V gene: TRBV18
clone size: NA
CDR3 DNA: TGTGCCAGCTCCCGAGAGTGGAGCTCCTACAATGAGCAGTTCTTC
CDR3 protein: CASSREWSSYNEQFF

J gene: TRBJ1-2
D gene: NA
V gene: TRBV18
clone size: few
CDR3 DNA: TGTGCCAGCTCACCAGTACGGCCCCTAGTAGACTACACCTTC
CDR3 protein: CASSPVRPLVDYTF

J gene: TRBJ1-1
D gene: NA
V gene: TRBV5-5
clone size: NA
CDR3 DNA: TGTGCCAGCAGCTTAATTCCGAGCAGGACTGAAGCTTTCTTT
CDR3 protein: CASSLIPSRTEAFF

J gene: TRBJ2-7
D gene: NA
V gene: TRBV7-2
clone size: NA
CDR3 DNA: TGTGCCAGCAGCTTCCCAGGGGTCTCGTACGAGCAGTACTTC
CDR3 protein: CASSFPGVSYEQYF

J gene: TRBJ2-2
D gene: TRBD1
V gene: TRBV5-4
clone size: NA
CDR3 DNA: TGTGCCAGCAGCTCACAGGGGTCCACCGGGGAGCTGTTTTTT
CDR3 protein: CASSSQGSTGELFF

J gene: TRBJ2-1
D gene: NA
V gene: TRBV7-9
clone size: NA
CDR3 DNA: TGTGCCAGCAGCTTAACGCCCAATGAGCAGTTCTTC
CDR3 protein: CASSLTPNEQFF

J gene: TRBJ2-3
D gene: NA
V gene: TRBV4-1
clone size: NA
CDR3 DNA: TGCGCCAGCAGCTTTGGAGGTTGGGGCACAGATACGCAGTATTTT
CDR3 protein: CASSFGGWGTDTQYF